Listed below are T cell receptor beta chains from one sample, sequenced in a study of cytomegalovirus exposure and HLA in healthy donors. The data were produced by immunoSEQ multiplex PCR, yet TCRdb's version contains in-frame clones alone and is incomplete. This table lists just over 150,000 clones. Source material: PBMCs. These receptors were obtained from a woman between 55 and 75 years old in good health and CMV-seronegative. CDR3s include the opening cysteine and the closing phenylalanine or tryptophan. The D gene is left open where the match is weak.

CASSQEGTDRLGYTF	TGCGCCAGCAGCCAAGAGGGGACAGATCGTCTTGGCTACACCTTC	TRBV4-3	TRBD1	TRBJ1-2
CASSESRYEQYF	TGTGCCAGCAGTGAATCTCGCTACGAGCAGTACTTC	TRBV25-1	.	TRBJ2-7
CASAEVRPQHF	TGTGCCAGTGCAGAGGTACGGCCCCAGCATTTT	TRBV6-1	.	TRBJ1-5
CSVTRTGELFF	TGCAGCGTTACCCGGACCGGGGAGCTGTTTTTT	TRBV29-1	.	TRBJ2-2
CASSPLVGTVYGYTF	TGCGCCAGCAGCCCGCTGGTAGGGACTGTCTATGGCTACACCTTC	TRBV5-1	.	TRBJ1-2
CASSLAKTPGQYF	TGTGCCAGCAGTTTGGCCAAGACTCCCGGGCAGTACTTC	TRBV28	.	TRBJ2-7
CASSPYLVSYEQYF	TGTGCCAGCAGTCCCTACTTGGTTTCCTACGAGCAGTACTTC	TRBV6-6	.	TRBJ2-7
CASSLGANTEAFF	TGTGCCAGCAGCTTAGGGGCGAACACTGAAGCTTTCTTT	TRBV11-2	.	TRBJ1-1
CASSLTGNTEAFF	TGTGCCAGCAGCCTGACAGGTAACACTGAAGCTTTCTTT	TRBV7-9	.	TRBJ1-1
CASSRSQGNTIYF	TGTGCCAGCAGCCGCTCACAGGGGAACACCATATATTTT	TRBV6-1	TRBD1	TRBJ1-3
CASSYSPQNTEAFF	TGTGCCAGCAGTTACTCCCCACAGAACACTGAAGCTTTCTTT	TRBV6-5	.	TRBJ1-1
CASSPDLYTDTQYF	TGCGCCAGCAGCCCGGACTTATACACAGATACGCAGTATTTT	TRBV5-1	.	TRBJ2-3
CASSWRGMGEQYF	TGTGCCAGCAGCTGGAGAGGGATGGGGGAGCAGTACTTC	TRBV5-5	.	TRBJ2-7
CASSLISGYGQPQHF	TGCGCCAGCAGCTTGATTTCAGGGTACGGTCAGCCCCAGCATTTT	TRBV5-1	.	TRBJ1-5
CASSEQGAAEAFF	TGTGCCAGCAGTGAACAGGGGGCGGCTGAAGCTTTCTTT	TRBV2	TRBD1	TRBJ1-1
CASSFDWADYEQYF	TGTGCCAGCAGCTTCGACTGGGCGGACTACGAGCAGTACTTC	TRBV5-6	.	TRBJ2-7
CAISESQGTYNEQFF	TGTGCCATCAGTGAGTCTCAGGGGACCTACAATGAGCAGTTCTTC	TRBV10-3	.	TRBJ2-1
CASSEQGAEAFF	TGCGCCAGCAGCGAACAGGGAGCTGAAGCTTTCTTT	TRBV5-1	.	TRBJ1-1
CASSSGTEDTEAFF	TGTGCCAGCAGCTCCGGGACAGAGGACACTGAAGCTTTCTTT	TRBV7-9	TRBD1	TRBJ1-1
CASSKGDRQETQYF	TGTGCCAGTAGTAAGGGGGACAGGCAAGAGACCCAGTACTTC	TRBV19	TRBD1	TRBJ2-5
CSVQGGRHSYNEQFF	TGCAGCGTTCAGGGGGGCAGGCATTCCTACAATGAGCAGTTCTTC	TRBV29-1	.	TRBJ2-1
CASSVDGGEYNEQFF	TGTGCCAGCAGCGTAGACGGGGGGGAGTACAATGAGCAGTTCTTC	TRBV9	TRBD2	TRBJ2-1
CASSLGTGGPYNEQFF	TGTGCCAGCAGCCTGGGGACAGGGGGTCCCTACAATGAGCAGTTCTTC	TRBV4-2	TRBD1	TRBJ2-1
CASSGSRTSGTHEQYF	TGTGCCAGTAGTGGTTCGAGGACTAGCGGGACCCACGAGCAGTACTTC	TRBV19	TRBD2	TRBJ2-7
CASSLTNRGLGNGYTF	TGTGCCAGCAGTTTAACTAACAGGGGGCTAGGCAATGGCTACACCTTC	TRBV2	TRBD1	TRBJ1-2
CASSLIGLAGSDTQYF	TGTGCCAGCAGCTTAATCGGGCTAGCGGGATCAGATACGCAGTATTTT	TRBV7-9	TRBD2	TRBJ2-3
CASSHGKQETQYF	TGCGCCAGCAGCCACGGGAAACAAGAGACCCAGTACTTC	TRBV5-1	.	TRBJ2-5
CASSLGPGDNEQFF	TGCGCCAGCAGCTTGGGGCCGGGGGACAATGAGCAGTTCTTC	TRBV5-1	.	TRBJ2-1
CASSYRADQETQYF	TGTGCCAGCAGTTACAGAGCGGATCAAGAGACCCAGTACTTC	TRBV6-5	.	TRBJ2-5
CAISESEETQYF	TGTGCCATCAGTGAGTCCGAAGAGACCCAGTACTTC	TRBV10-3	.	TRBJ2-5
CACSYLSGYGHEQYF	TGTGCCTGCAGTTACCTTAGCGGATATGGCCACGAGCAGTACTTC	TRBV6-5	.	TRBJ2-7
CATSRDVGGADTQYF	TGTGCCACCAGCAGAGATGTGGGAGGGGCAGATACGCAGTATTTT	TRBV15	TRBD2	TRBJ2-3
CASSPPPGLAASYEQYF	TGTGCCAGTAGTCCCCCACCGGGACTAGCGGCTTCCTACGAGCAGTACTTC	TRBV19	TRBD2	TRBJ2-7
CASSPGTRTMNTEAFF	TGTGCCAGCAGCCCTGGGACACGAACCATGAACACTGAAGCTTTCTTT	TRBV7-6	.	TRBJ1-1
CASSDTDRGPVGALHF	TGTGCCAGCAGCGACACCGACAGGGGGCCGGTGGGGGCCCTCCACTTT	TRBV14	TRBD1	TRBJ1-6
CAWTGLAAYNEQFF	TGTGCCTGGACGGGACTAGCGGCCTACAATGAGCAGTTCTTC	TRBV30	TRBD2	TRBJ2-1
CASSLRDRGRNTIYF	TGTGCCAGCAGCCTCCGGGACAGGGGGCGAAACACCATATATTTT	TRBV7-9	TRBD1	TRBJ1-3
CASTPRWASLSDHTEYEQYF	TGTGCCAGCACCCCGAGGTGGGCTAGCTTGTCCGATCACACCGAATACGAGCAGTACTTC	TRBV27	.	TRBJ2-7
CASSVQGNQPQHF	TGTGCCAGCTCCGTACAGGGGAATCAGCCCCAGCATTTT	TRBV18	TRBD1	TRBJ1-5
CAISEAGNTEAFF	TGTGCCATCAGTGAAGCTGGGAACACTGAAGCTTTCTTT	TRBV10-3	.	TRBJ1-1
CASRAVDRGTDQPQHF	TGTGCCAGCCGGGCCGTAGACAGGGGGACTGATCAGCCCCAGCATTTT	TRBV2	TRBD1	TRBJ1-5
CASSQLAATGELFF	TGTGCCAGCAGCCAACTAGCGGCTACCGGGGAGCTGTTTTTT	TRBV14	TRBD2	TRBJ2-2
CASSQGYLAGVVETQYF	TGTGCCAGCAGCCAGGGATATCTAGCGGGAGTTGTCGAGACCCAGTACTTC	TRBV14	TRBD2	TRBJ2-5
CAGAREISGELFF	TGTGCCGGGGCGCGGGAGATTTCCGGGGAGCTGTTTTTT	TRBV7-9	TRBD2	TRBJ2-2
CASSLGAGANVLTF	TGTGCCAGCAGCCTGGGAGCTGGGGCCAACGTCCTGACTTTC	TRBV7-9	.	TRBJ2-6